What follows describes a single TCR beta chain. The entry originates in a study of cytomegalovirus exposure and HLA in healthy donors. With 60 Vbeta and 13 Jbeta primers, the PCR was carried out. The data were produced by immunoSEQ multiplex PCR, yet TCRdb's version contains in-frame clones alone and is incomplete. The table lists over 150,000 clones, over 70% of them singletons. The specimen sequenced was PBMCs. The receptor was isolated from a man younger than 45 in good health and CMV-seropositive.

CDR3 bases: TGCGCCAGCAGTCAATCGCCCGGCGGGAACACTGAAGCTTTCTTT. This gives the protein CASSQSPGGNTEAFF. The V call is TRBV23-1, the J call TRBJ1-1, with no clear D. TRBV23-1 is an open reading frame, and its role is uncertain. The germline V and J ends were trimmed by 0 bases and 1 base, with 9 bases remaining between them. This CDR3 has 15 amino acids.